The 29 T cell receptor beta chains given below trace back to one sample, sequenced in a study of T cell responses to AZD1222 COVID-19 vaccine. The table came from immunoSEQ multiplex PCR; TCRdb's copy has only in-frame clones and leaves some out. The profile covers 150,000 to 200,000 clones, with about 86% appearing a single time and roughly 8% taken by the ten largest. The specimen was peripheral blood, collected on day 0 of AZD1222 vaccination. These receptors originate from an adult in good health.

This chain connects TRBV7-8 to TRBJ1-3; D is ambiguous. Looked up from germline, CDR1 is SGHVS and CDR2 is FQNEAQ. V lost 5 bases, J lost 0 bases, and 14 bases lay in between. The CDR3 runs to 16 residues. The CDR3 DNA sequence: TGTGCCAGCAGCCCGCCTGGACGGAACTCTGGAAACACCATATATTTT. It yields the protein CASSPPGRNSGNTIYF.

CDR3 protein: CASSVYGTAASGGPTYNEQFF. As DNA, the CDR3 is TGTGCCAGCAGCGTATATGGGACTGCGGCTAGCGGGGGGCCTACCTACAATGAGCAGTTCTTC. The V gene is TRBV9, the J gene TRBJ2-1, with 11 positions matching TRBD2. The CDR3 covers 21 residues. Germline CDR1 SGDLS, CDR2 YYNGEE. J was trimmed by 2 bases and V by 1 base; bases with no gene match: 17.

The CDR3 DNA follows: TGTGCCAGCAACCTTGACAGGGCTAGCACAGATACGCAGTATTTT. Its protein product is CASNLDRASTDTQYF. The J gene is TRBJ2-3, the V gene TRBV6-5; TRBD1 matches at 7 bases. V trimming: 7 bases; J trimming: 0 bases; junction bases outside the gene matches: 7. This CDR3 is built from 15 residues. Germline values: CDR1 MNHEY, CDR2 SVGAGI.

V gene TRBV5-6 combines with J gene TRBJ1-6; 9 nucleotides agree with TRBD1. CDR3 size: 14 residues. Germline V gene lookup returns CDR1 SGHDT and CDR2 YYEEEE. With 4 bases clipped from V and 13 bases from J, the junction kept 9 bases outside the gene matches. In DNA, the CDR3 is TGTGCCAGCAGCCCGGGACAGGGTCCCATCCCCCTCCACTTT. Translating gives CASSPGQGPIPLHF.

The V gene is TRBV21-1, the J gene TRBJ1-6; the D call in the table, TRBD1, was not verified against the DNA. TRBV21-1 has pseudogene status. The CDR3 totals 20 residues. CDR3 loop: CASSKVNRDRCLSANSPLHF. Written as DNA, the CDR3 is TGTGCCAGCAGCAAAGTGAACAGGGACAGGTGCCTCTCAGCGAATTCACCCCTCCACTTT.

This chain links TRBV7-6 with TRBJ2-5; TRBD1 is a possible D gene (6 bases). Trimming pared 1 base from V and 5 bases from J, leaving 14 bases between. The germline V gene has CDR1 SGHVS and CDR2 FNYEAQ. This CDR3 has 15 residues. CDR3 sequence: CASSLGQGLLETQYF. The CDR3 nucleotides read TGTGCCAGCAGCTTAGGGCAGGGGCTGTTGGAGACCCAGTACTTC.

V gene TRBV30 combines with J gene TRBJ1-1; D ambiguous. The V gene lost 1 base and the J gene lost 7 bases, with 10 bases spanning the gap. This CDR3 has 12 residues. The germline V gene has CDR1 GTSNPN and CDR2 SVGIG (reference sequence). CDR3 in DNA: TGTGCCTGGAGTGGCAGTGGTGGTGAAGCTTTCTTT. It yields the protein CAWSGSGGEAFF. The full variable domain, its missing parts supplied by reference TRBV30 and TRBJ1-1, is SQTIHQWPATLVQPVGSPLSLECTVEGTSNPNLYWYRQAAGRGLQLLFYSVGIGQISSEVPQNLSASRPQDRQFILSSKKLLLSDSGFYLCAWSGSGGEAFFGQGTRLTVV.

The chain employs TRBV15 and TRBJ2-7; D is unresolved. This CDR3 comprises 14 residues. Between the trimmed V and J ends, which lost 0 bases and 1 base, there was a span of 7 bases. From germline, CDR1 is LNHNV and CDR2 YYDKDF (reference sequence). CDR3 in amino acids: CATSRDLGSYEQYF. The CDR3 DNA follows: TGTGCCACCAGCAGAGATCTCGGTTCCTACGAGCAGTACTTC.

V usage is TRBV7-9 and J usage is TRBJ2-5; D may be TRBD2 (6 bases). This CDR3 comprises 11 residues. Trimming pared 10 bases from V and 5 bases from J, leaving 11 bases between. Germline V gives CDR1 SEHNR, CDR2 FQNEAQ (reference sequence). Here the CDR3 DNA reads TGTGCCACGCCACGGGGGGAGACCCAGTACTTC. It specifies CATPRGETQYF.

The gene calls are TRBV5-1 and TRBJ1-5; D may be TRBD1 (5 bases). V dropped 0 bases and J dropped 0 bases, with 7 bases sitting between them. The CDR3 contains 15 residues. CDR1 is SGHRS, CDR2 YFSETQ, per germline. CDR3 nucleotide sequence: TGCGCCAGCAGCTTGGAGGGGTATAGCAATCAGCCCCAGCATTTT. Its protein product is CASSLEGYSNQPQHF.

The rearrangement links TRBV19 to TRBJ1-5; a possible D gene is TRBD1 (6 bases). The germline V and J ends were trimmed by 4 bases and 7 bases, with 8 bases remaining between them. This CDR3 contains 12 residues. CDR1 and CDR2 from the germline V gene are LNHDA and SQIVND (reference sequence). CDR3 sequence reads: CASSRGQQPQHF. CDR3 sequence (DNA): TGTGCCAGTAGTAGGGGGCAACAGCCCCAGCATTTT.

This rearrangement joins TRBV7-9 to TRBJ2-7, with 7 bases matching TRBD2. Germline lookup yields CDR1 SEHNR and CDR2 FQNEAQ (reference sequence). The ends lost 4 bases at V and 0 bases at J; junction bases unmatched: 3. The CDR3 sequence is 14 residues long. DNA for the CDR3: TGTGCCAGCAGCTCCCCGGGGGGCTCCTACGAGCAGTACTTC. It codes for CASSSPGGSYEQYF. Full variable domain (outside the CDR3, taken from reference TRBV7-9 and TRBJ2-7): DTGVSQNPRHKITKRGQNVTFRCDPISEHNRLYWYRQTLGQGPEFLTYFQNEAQLEKSRLLSDRFSAERPKGSFSTLEIQRTEQGDSAMYLCASSSPGGSYEQYFGPGTRLTVT.

This clone was observed a few times. This sequence joins TRBV2 and TRBJ2-5; tentatively, D is TRBD1 (5 bases). The CDR3 covers 16 residues. Per the germline V gene, CDR1 is SNHLY and CDR2 is FYNNEI. V lost 5 bases, J lost 5 bases, and 21 bases lay in between. The CDR3 nucleotides are TGTGCCAGCAGTTCCCGGACAACTGGATCGAGGGAGACCCAGTACTTC. As protein: CASSSRTTGSRETQYF.

The chain joins TRBV2 to TRBJ1-5, with 8 bases that match TRBD1. In germline, CDR1 is SNHLY, CDR2 FYNNEI. Unmatched junction bases numbered 3, after V lost 3 bases and J lost 2 bases. This CDR3 contains 15 residues. The CDR3 loop is CASSEGQVGNQPQHF. DNA for the CDR3: TGTGCCAGCAGTGAGGGACAGGTTGGCAATCAGCCCCAGCATTTT.

The chain has TRBV6-5 and TRBJ1-1, with a possible D match to TRBD1 (5 bases). The CDR3 loop spans 15 amino acids. Trimming shortened V by 6 bases and J by 1 base, and 15 bases separated the two germline ends. The germline V gene encodes CDR1 MNHEY and CDR2 SVGAGI. This chain's CDR3 is CASRPTGVGNTEAFF. The CDR3 DNA sequence: TGTGCCAGCAGGCCTACGGGGGTGGGGAACACTGAAGCTTTCTTT.

The gene calls are TRBV5-4 and TRBJ2-5; TRBD2 aligns across 11 bases. This CDR3 is built from 18 residues. Trimming cost V 0 bases and J 0 bases; bases outside gene matches: 7. The germline V gene has CDR1 SGHNT and CDR2 YYREEE (reference sequence). The CDR3 DNA is TGTGCCAGCAGCTTGGATGTAGCGGGGGGGCCCCACCAAGAGACCCAGTACTTC. It translates to CASSLDVAGGPHQETQYF.

The chain recombines TRBV11-2 with TRBJ1-3, with 9 bases lining up with TRBD1. The CDR3 sequence is 16 residues long. The J segment lost 0 bases and the V segment lost 5 bases, leaving 5 bases of the junction unmatched. Germline V CDR1 and CDR2: SGHAT, FQNNGV. The chain's CDR3 is CASSPDRGFSGNTIYF. The CDR3 DNA reads as TGTGCCAGCAGCCCAGACAGGGGGTTCTCTGGAAACACCATATATTTT.

The rearrangement uses TRBV28 and TRBJ1-2; 8 bases agree with TRBD1. This CDR3 has 15 residues. The V gene's germline CDR1 is MDHEN and CDR2 SYDVKM. Germline trimming cut 5 bases from V and 3 bases from J; bases unmatched to any gene: 8. The chain's CDR3 is CASSTDRGRDYGYTF. Here the CDR3 DNA reads TGTGCCAGCAGTACAGACAGGGGTCGAGACTATGGCTACACCTTC.

This chain connects TRBV7-8 to TRBJ1-5; the match to TRBD1 covers 7 bases. This CDR3 has 14 amino acids. Germline CDR1 and CDR2: SGHVS and FQNEAQ. Trimming cost V 4 bases and J 6 bases; bases outside gene matches: 6. The CDR3 loop reads CASSSGGGTQPQHF. CDR3 nucleotides: TGTGCCAGCAGCTCAGGGGGGGGCACTCAGCCCCAGCATTTT.

V gene TRBV28 combines with J gene TRBJ1-2, with 10 bases that match TRBD1. CDR1 and CDR2 from the germline V gene are MDHEN and SYDVKM. The CDR3 is made up of 15 amino acids. V trimming: 5 bases; J trimming: 6 bases; junction bases outside the gene matches: 9. The chain's CDR3 is CASSPRTGGNDGYTF. CDR3 in DNA: TGTGCCAGCAGTCCAAGGACAGGGGGTAATGATGGCTACACCTTC.

This chain connects TRBV5-1 to TRBJ2-2; TRBD1 matches 9 bases. Germline lookup yields CDR1 SGHRS and CDR2 YFSETQ. Trimming removed 3 bases from V and 7 bases from J; junction bases left unmatched: 13. This CDR3 has 17 residues. CDR3 loop: CASSSFRDREYGGELFF. CDR3 in DNA: TGCGCCAGCAGCTCCTTCCGGGACAGGGAGTACGGCGGGGAGCTGTTTTTT.

This clone was recorded once. This sequence joins TRBV6-2 or TRBV6-3 and TRBJ1-2, with TRBD1 identical over 9 bases. This CDR3 spans 14 amino acids. Germline CDR1 MNHEY, CDR2 SVGEGT. V was pared by 2 bases and J by 4 bases, with 2 bases of the junction left unmatched. Here the CDR3 reads CASSYGTGLYGYTF. CDR3 bases: TGTGCCAGCAGTTACGGGACAGGGCTCTATGGCTACACCTTC.

The chain recombines TRBV11-1 with TRBJ1-2; perhaps TRBD1 as D (5 bases). The CDR3 contains 16 residues. Looked up from germline, CDR1 is SGHAT and CDR2 is FQDESV (reference sequence). Deletions cut 2 bases from V and 3 bases from J, with 16 bases between. CDR3 nucleotide sequence: TGTGCCAGCAGCTTACAGGGTCAAGGGTTCGACTATGGCTACACCTTC. It is translated as CASSLQGQGFDYGYTF.

The V and J genes are TRBV11-2 and TRBJ2-7, with D possibly called TRBD1 or TRBD2 (5 bases each). CDR1 is SGHAT, CDR2 FQNNGV, per germline. The CDR3 is 13 residues long. The V and J ends lost 5 bases and 2 bases respectively, with 10 bases between them. CDR3 residues: CASSRDGAYEQYF. The CDR3 DNA is TGTGCCAGCAGCAGGGACGGCGCCTACGAGCAGTACTTC. Filled out from reference TRBV11-2 and TRBJ2-7, the complete variable domain reads EAGVAQSPRYKIIEKRQSVAFWCNPISGHATLYWYQQILGQGPKLLIQFQNNGVVDDSQLPKDRFSAERLKGVDSTLKIQPAKLEDSAVYLCASSRDGAYEQYFGPGTRLTVT.

This sequence joins TRBV2 and TRBJ1-5; 11 nucleotides line up with TRBD1. V lost 5 bases to trimming and J lost 6 bases; unmatched junction nucleotides: 9. Germline V gene sequence: CDR1 SNHLY, CDR2 FYNNEI. CDR3 length equals 16 residues. The CDR3 sequence: CASSSPSGTGGQPQHF. In nucleotides, the CDR3 is TGTGCCAGCAGTTCCCCTTCAGGGACAGGGGGTCAGCCCCAGCATTTT.

This chain joins TRBV9 and TRBJ1-2; possibly TRBD1 for D (5 bases). V gave up 3 bases and J gave up 2 bases, with 20 bases separating them. CDR1 and CDR2 from the germline V gene are SGDLS and YYNGEE. CDR3 size: 17 residues. CDR3 DNA: TGTGCCAGCAGCGGTCGGGACTCTCGCAATAGCAACTATGGCTACACCTTC. Translation: CASSGRDSRNSNYGYTF. Based on the CDR3 plus reference TRBV9 and TRBJ1-2, the full variable domain is DSGVTQTPKHLITATGQRVTLRCSPRSGDLSVYWYQQSLDQGLQFLIQYYNGEERAKGNILERFSAQQFPDLHSELNLSSLELGDSALYFCASSGRDSRNSNYGYTFGSGTRLTVV.

This clone was observed a single time. The chain combines TRBV11-2 with TRBJ1-6; no firm D call. There are 17 residues in the CDR3. Germline values: CDR1 SGHAT, CDR2 FQNNGV. The V and J ends lost 0 bases and 9 bases respectively, with 18 bases between them. The CDR3 DNA reads as TGTGCCAGCAGCTTAGAAGGGATGGCATTACTCGGTTCACCCCTCCACTTT. Amino acids: CASSLEGMALLGSPLHF. Together with reference TRBV11-2 and TRBJ1-6, the CDR3 gives the full variable domain: EAGVAQSPRYKIIEKRQSVAFWCNPISGHATLYWYQQILGQGPKLLIQFQNNGVVDDSQLPKDRFSAERLKGVDSTLKIQPAKLEDSAVYLCASSLEGMALLGSPLHFGNGTRLTVT.

The table lists this clone with a few counts. This sequence joins TRBV19 and TRBJ2-7; 8 bases line up with TRBD1. Germline V lookup: CDR1 LNHDA, CDR2 SQIVND (reference sequence). The J segment lost 7 bases and the V segment lost 9 bases, leaving 14 bases of the junction unmatched. This CDR3 region has 14 residues. The CDR3 spells CASSDRGRLREQYF. CDR3 DNA: TGTGCCAGCAGCGACAGGGGCCGTTTGAGGGAGCAGTACTTC.

V usage is TRBV9 and J usage is TRBJ2-2; D is perhaps TRBD2 (6 bases). The V and J ends lost 0 bases and 4 bases respectively, with 13 bases between them. This CDR3 comprises 16 residues. The germline gives CDR1 SGDLS, CDR2 YYNGEE. CDR3 sequence: CASSVGPGVVTGELFF. The CDR3 bases are TGTGCCAGCAGCGTAGGTCCGGGGGTAGTCACCGGGGAGCTGTTTTTT.